This T cell receptor (beta chain) was captured by sequencing in a study of beta chain features in type 1 diabetes. Study-level information: The patients were much like the healthy donors in age, gender and cell yields. Study outcomes and limitations: Cells with high TCR expression could be over-represented when cDNA is sequenced.

About this clone itself: Antigen specificity is unknown.

Investigators reverse transcribed all isolated RNA, so they sequenced expressed TCRB transcripts. Method: immunoSEQ multiplex PCR; TCRdb's copy keeps in-frame clones and lacks some. Of over 100,000 clones listed, approximately 39% are singletons. Sequencing was done on a sample of stem cell memory CD4+ T cells from blood. The TCR originated in a woman under 30 in good health.

The CDR3 is CASSSGTGANNEKLFF. CDR3 bases: TGTGCCAGCAGCTCCGGGACAGGGGCGAATAATGAAAAACTGTTTTTT. This sequence joins TRBV28 and TRBJ1-4; 10 bases map to TRBD1. The junction had 8 bases not matched to a gene; V was cut back by 6 bases and J by 4 bases. This CDR3 spans 16 amino acids. Looked up from germline, CDR1 is MDHEN and CDR2 is SYDVKM. The full variable domain, rest sourced from reference TRBV28 and TRBJ1-4, is DVKVTQSSRYLVKRTGEKVFLECVQDMDHENMFWYRQDPGLGLRLIYFSYDVKMKEKGDIPEGYSVSREKKERFSLILESASTNQTSMYLCASSSGTGANNEKLFFGSGTQLSVL.